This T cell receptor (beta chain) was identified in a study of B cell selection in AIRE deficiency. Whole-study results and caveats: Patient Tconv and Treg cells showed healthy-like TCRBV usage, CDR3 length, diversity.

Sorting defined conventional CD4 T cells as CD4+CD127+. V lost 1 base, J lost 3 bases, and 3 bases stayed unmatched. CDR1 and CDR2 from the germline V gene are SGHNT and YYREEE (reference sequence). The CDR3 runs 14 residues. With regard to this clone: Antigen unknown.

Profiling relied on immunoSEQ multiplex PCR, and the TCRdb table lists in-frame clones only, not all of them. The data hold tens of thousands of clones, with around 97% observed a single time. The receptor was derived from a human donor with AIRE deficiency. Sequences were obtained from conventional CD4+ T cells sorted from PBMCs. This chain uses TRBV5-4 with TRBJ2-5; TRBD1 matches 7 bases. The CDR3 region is CASSLQTGKETQYF. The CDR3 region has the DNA TGTGCCAGCAGCTTGCAGACAGGGAAAGAGACCCAGTACTTC.